The 9 T cell receptor beta chains below come from one sample, sequenced in a study of regulatory T cells in long-lasting Graves disease. iRepertoire HTBI primers and Arm-PCR of CDR3 regions built TCR beta libraries. MiXCR was run by TCRdb on the multiplex PCR reads, yielding one entry per CDR3 protein. Among around 500,000 distinct CDR3 sequences, about a fifth were seen once, and the ten largest hold approximately 7.8%. Time point defined: persistent/refractory GD, antithyroid drugs over 5 years with positive TRAb. Scientists built the TCR library using RNA that was extracted from PBMCs. Sequencing used peripheral blood mononuclear cells (PBMCs), obtained when the disease was refractory, from a patient treated with antithyroid drugs. These receptors all stem from a female donor with Graves disease.

This clonotype was found many times. V gene TRBV6-5 combines with J gene TRBJ2-7; TRBD1 agrees at 7 bases. V trimming: 4 bases; J trimming: 4 bases; junction bases outside the gene matches: 13. Germline V gives CDR1 MNHEY, CDR2 SVGAGI. The CDR3 length is 16 residues. The CDR3 DNA sequence: TGTGCCAGCAGTTCCCCACCGGGACAGAGAGAATACGAGCAGTACTTC. Encoded protein: CASSSPPGQREYEQYF.

The table lists this clonotype with a few counts. The V gene is TRBV20-1, the J gene TRBJ1-1, with 10 bases lining up with TRBD1. After removal of 2 bases from V and 5 bases from J, the junction contained 5 bases not matched to a gene. Germline V gene sequence: CDR1 DFQATT, CDR2 SNEGSKA (reference sequence). The CDR3 has 14 amino acids. For the CDR3, the DNA is TGCAGTGCTAGACCCTCGGGACAGGGGACTGAAGCTTTCTTT. It encodes CSARPSGQGTEAFF.

This clonotype has ten or more counts. V and J are TRBV11-2 and TRBJ1-3; 7 nucleotides match TRBD1. The CDR3 is made up of 15 amino acids. V lost 4 bases and J lost 2; bases outside the gene matches: 5. Germline lookup yields CDR1 SGHAT and CDR2 FQNNGV. This CDR3 reads CASSYVTGPGNTIYF. The CDR3, as DNA: TGTGCCAGCAGCTACGTGACAGGGCCTGGAAACACCATATATTTT.

This clonotype was seen many times. This chain joins TRBV11-2 and TRBJ1-1, with D possibly being TRBD1 (5 bases). Germline V gives CDR1 SGHAT, CDR2 FQNNGV. The CDR3 has 14 residues. Deletions cut 2 bases from V and 7 bases from J, with 14 bases between. The CDR3 region is CASSLMGTNLEAFF. CDR3 DNA sequence: TGTGCCAGCAGCTTAATGGGGACCAACCTTGAAGCTTTCTTT. Full variable domain (outside the CDR3, taken from reference TRBV11-2 and TRBJ1-1): EAGVAQSPRYKIIEKRQSVAFWCNPISGHATLYWYQQILGQGPKLLIQFQNNGVVDDSQLPKDRFSAERLKGVDSTLKIQPAKLEDSAVYLCASSLMGTNLEAFFGQGTRLTVV.

This clonotype was counted many times. The rearrangement links TRBV6-5 to TRBJ2-5, with 11 bases identical to TRBD2. CDR1 and CDR2 from the germline V gene are MNHEY and SVGAGI. V lost 2 bases, J lost 5 bases, and 13 bases stayed unmatched. The CDR3 is 18 amino acids. This chain's CDR3 is CASSYVRGSGRARETQYF. CDR3 bases: TGTGCCAGCAGTTACGTTCGTGGTAGCGGGAGGGCCAGGGAGACCCAGTACTTC.

There are many counts of this clonotype. This chain uses TRBV6-1 with TRBJ1-2; 7 bases line up with TRBD1. CDR1 and CDR2 from the germline V gene are MNHNS and SASEGT. The CDR3 runs to 13 residues. V lost 4 bases, J lost 4 bases, and 3 bases stayed unmatched. The CDR3 sequence is CASSVQGIYGYTF. CDR3 nucleotide sequence: TGTGCCAGCAGTGTACAGGGGATCTATGGCTACACCTTC.

The V call is TRBV29-1, the J call TRBJ1-2; D is unclear. This CDR3 comprises 8 residues. V lost 4 bases and J 8 bases, leaving 2 bases between the germline ends. The V gene's germline CDR1 is SQVTM and CDR2 ANQGSEA. The DNA for the CDR3 is TGCAGCGTTGCCGGCTACACCTTC. Amino acid sequence: CSVAGYTF.

The chain uses TRBV4-3 and TRBJ2-2; a possible D gene is TRBD2 (7 bases). In germline, CDR1 is LGHNA, CDR2 YSLEER. The CDR3 contains 18 residues. Between the trimmed V and J ends, which lost 0 bases and 4 bases, there was a span of 18 bases. CDR3 bases: TGCGCCAGCAGCCAAGATCGTGTAGGGGGGGCGCCCACCGGGGAGCTGTTTTTT. Translating it yields CASSQDRVGGAPTGELFF.

The chain links TRBV14 to TRBJ2-6; D is unclear. CDR3 size: 13 residues. V gave up 3 bases and J gave up 3 bases, with 3 bases separating them. Germline lookup yields CDR1 SGHDN and CDR2 FVKESK. The CDR3 loop is CASSHIGANVLTF. CDR3 DNA sequence: TGTGCCAGCAGCCACATTGGGGCCAACGTCCTGACTTTC.